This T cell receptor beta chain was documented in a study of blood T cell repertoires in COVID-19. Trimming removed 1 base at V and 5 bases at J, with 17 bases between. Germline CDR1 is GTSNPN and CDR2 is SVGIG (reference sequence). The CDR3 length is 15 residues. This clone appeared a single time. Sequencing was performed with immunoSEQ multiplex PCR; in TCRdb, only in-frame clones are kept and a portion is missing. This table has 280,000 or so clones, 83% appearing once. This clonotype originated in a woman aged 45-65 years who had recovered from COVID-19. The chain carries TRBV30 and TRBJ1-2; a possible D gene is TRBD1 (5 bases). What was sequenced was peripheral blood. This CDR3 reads CAWSGGRSSYYGYTF. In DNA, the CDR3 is TGTGCCTGGAGTGGGGGCCGGAGCTCGTATTATGGCTACACCTTC.